The 3 T cell receptor beta chains below were found in one sample sequenced in a study of low-dose radiotherapy and immunotherapy resistance in tumors. TRAV- and TRBV-specific primers were used for first-strand cDNA, which covered alpha and beta chains. The PCR that amplified TCRs ran for approximately 20 cycles, relying on a constant-region primer and a V-primer adapter. TCRdb passed the reads through MiXCR, listing each CDR3 protein once. The sample contains more than 10,000 distinct CDR3 sequences, roughly 66% of which appear only once. The receptors originated from a human donor with advanced metastatic prostate, ovarian, gallbladder or colorectal cancer (not recorded which). This table probably holds off-target reads from a library built for another chain.

This clonotype was detected only a few times. V gene TRBV27 combines with J gene TRBJ2-7; D gene unclear. The CDR3 has 13 residues. Germline CDR1 reads MNHEY; CDR2 reads SMNVEV (reference sequence). V was clipped by 4 bases and J by 2 bases, with 9 bases between them. In DNA form, the CDR3 reads TGTGCCAGCAGTTCCGAGGTTCCCTACGAGCAGTACTTC. Amino acids: CASSSEVPYEQYF.

This clonotype was recorded a few times. The gene calls are TRBV19 and TRBJ2-4; D unresolved. The germline V gene has CDR1 LNHDA and CDR2 SQIVND (reference sequence). V lost 5 bases, J lost 6 bases, and 14 bases lay in between. The length of the CDR3 is 14 residues. Here the CDR3 DNA reads TGTGCCAGTAGTGATGGGCGCCGTGGAAACATTCAGTACTTC. Translation: CASSDGRRGNIQYF. Variable domain in full (rest from reference TRBV19 and TRBJ2-4): DGGITQSPKYLFRKEGQNVTLSCEQNLNHDAMYWYRQDPGQGLRLIYYSQIVNDFQKGDIAEGYSVSREKKESFPLTVTSAQKNPTAFYLCASSDGRRGNIQYFGAGTRLSVL.

This sequence joins TRBV27 and TRBJ2-1, with TRBD2 identical over 9 bases. The CDR3 spans 14 residues. Germline-derived CDR1 and CDR2 are MNHEY and SMNVEV (reference sequence). V gave up 8 bases and J gave up 1 base; unmatched junction bases: 3. DNA of the CDR3: TGTGCCAGCTCTAGCGGGACGTCCTACAATGAGCAGTTCTTC. This encodes CASSSGTSYNEQFF.